Given below is one T cell receptor (beta chain) in context. Its matching antigen is unknown. The CDR3 has 14 amino acids. The trim removed 6 bases at V and 8 bases at J, leaving 11 bases unmatched. Germline CDR1 is MNHEY and CDR2 is SVGAGI. The donors comprised healthy bone marrow donors. The data were obtained in a study of cytomegalovirus exposure and HLA in healthy donors. PCR was performed using 60 Vbeta and 13 Jbeta primers. The repertoire was sequenced with immunoSEQ multiplex PCR; TCRdb's copy has only in-frame clones and lacks some. The sample yields 180,000 or so clones, about 75% seen once. Study results and caveats: HLA alleles were associated with around 17,000 TCR beta sequences in a later analysis at 0.05 false discovery rate. High sensitivity and specificity were reportedly achieved when the classifier diagnosed cytomegalovirus status. In a later analysis, across HLA loci, associated TCR counts were highest for DRB1, lowest for HLA-C.

The chain recombines TRBV6-5 with TRBJ1-2, with 8 positions matching TRBD1. The source is a man aged 35-49 years in good health and CMV-seropositive. Sequencing used PBMCs. CDR3: CASRDRDFLEGYTF. The CDR3 DNA is TGTGCCAGCAGGGACAGGGATTTTTTGGAAGGCTACACCTTC.